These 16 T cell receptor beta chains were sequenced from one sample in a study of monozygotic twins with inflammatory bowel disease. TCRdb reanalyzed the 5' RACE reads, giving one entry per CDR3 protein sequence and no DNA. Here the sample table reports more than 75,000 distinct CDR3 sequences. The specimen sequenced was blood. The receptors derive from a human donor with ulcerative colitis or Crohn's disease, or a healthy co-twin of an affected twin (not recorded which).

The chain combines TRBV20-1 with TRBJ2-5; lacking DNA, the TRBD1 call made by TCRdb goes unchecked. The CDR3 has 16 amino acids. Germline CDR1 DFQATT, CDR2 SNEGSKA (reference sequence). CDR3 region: CSAPRPLQEDQETQYF.

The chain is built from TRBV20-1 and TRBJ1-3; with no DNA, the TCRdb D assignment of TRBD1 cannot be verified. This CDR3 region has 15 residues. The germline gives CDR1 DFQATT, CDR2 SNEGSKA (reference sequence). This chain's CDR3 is CSASPGYLSGNTIYF.

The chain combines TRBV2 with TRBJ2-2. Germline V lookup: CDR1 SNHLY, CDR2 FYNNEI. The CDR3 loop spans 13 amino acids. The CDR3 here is CASSEEGPAELFF.

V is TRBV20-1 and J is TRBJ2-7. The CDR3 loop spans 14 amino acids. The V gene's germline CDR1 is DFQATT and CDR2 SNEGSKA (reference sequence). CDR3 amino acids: CSARDGWGSYEQYF.

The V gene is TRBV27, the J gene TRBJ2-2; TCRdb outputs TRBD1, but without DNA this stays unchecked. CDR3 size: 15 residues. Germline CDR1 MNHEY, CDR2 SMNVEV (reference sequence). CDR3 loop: CASSLAGGKTGELFF.

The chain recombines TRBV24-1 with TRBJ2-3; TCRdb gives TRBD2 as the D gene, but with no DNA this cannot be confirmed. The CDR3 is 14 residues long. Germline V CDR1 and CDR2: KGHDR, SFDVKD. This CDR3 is CATRAAESTDTQYF.

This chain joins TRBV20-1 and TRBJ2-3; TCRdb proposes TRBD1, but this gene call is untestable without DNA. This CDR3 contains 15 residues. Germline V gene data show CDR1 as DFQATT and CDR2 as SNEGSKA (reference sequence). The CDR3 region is CSAPDAGGSADTQYF.

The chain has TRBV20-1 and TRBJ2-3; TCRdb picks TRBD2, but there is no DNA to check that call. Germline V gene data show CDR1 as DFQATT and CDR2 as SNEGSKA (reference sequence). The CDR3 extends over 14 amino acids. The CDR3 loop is CSARVAGRPDTQYF.

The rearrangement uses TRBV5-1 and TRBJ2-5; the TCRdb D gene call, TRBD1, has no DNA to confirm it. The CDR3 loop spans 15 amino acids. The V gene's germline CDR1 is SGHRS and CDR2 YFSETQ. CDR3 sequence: CASSVPGIEGETQYF. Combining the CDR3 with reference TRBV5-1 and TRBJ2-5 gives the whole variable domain KAGVTQTPRYLIKTRGQQVTLSCSPISGHRSVSWYQQTPGQGLQFLFEYFSETQRNKGNFPGRFSGRQFSNSRSEMNVSTLELGDSALYLCASSVPGIEGETQYFGPGTRLLVL.

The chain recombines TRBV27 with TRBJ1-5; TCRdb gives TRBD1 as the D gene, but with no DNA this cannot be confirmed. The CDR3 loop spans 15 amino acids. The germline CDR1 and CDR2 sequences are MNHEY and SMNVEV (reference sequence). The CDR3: CASSPLRNSNQPQHF.

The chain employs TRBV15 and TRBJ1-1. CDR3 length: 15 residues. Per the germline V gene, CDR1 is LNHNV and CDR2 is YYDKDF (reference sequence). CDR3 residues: CATSRDHRENTEAFF.

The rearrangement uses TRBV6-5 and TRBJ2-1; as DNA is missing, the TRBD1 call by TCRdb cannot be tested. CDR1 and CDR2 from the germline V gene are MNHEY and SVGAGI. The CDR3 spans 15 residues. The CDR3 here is CASSTTDAGSDEQFF.

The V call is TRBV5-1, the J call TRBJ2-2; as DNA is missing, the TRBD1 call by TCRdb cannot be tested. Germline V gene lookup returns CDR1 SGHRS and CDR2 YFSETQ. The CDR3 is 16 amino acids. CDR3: CASNKAGQMATGELFF.

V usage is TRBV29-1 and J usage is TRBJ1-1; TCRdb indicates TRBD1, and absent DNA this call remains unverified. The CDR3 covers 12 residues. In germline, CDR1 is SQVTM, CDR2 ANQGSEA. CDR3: CSVVGHSTEAFF.

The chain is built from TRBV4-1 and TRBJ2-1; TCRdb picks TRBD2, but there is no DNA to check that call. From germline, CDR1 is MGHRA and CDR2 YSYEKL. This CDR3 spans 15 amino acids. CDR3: CASSYSGGAVREQFF.

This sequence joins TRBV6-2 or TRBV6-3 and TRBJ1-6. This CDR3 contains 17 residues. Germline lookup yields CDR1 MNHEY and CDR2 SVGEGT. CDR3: CASSYSTGISYNSPLHF.